Below, 20 T cell receptor beta chains from the same sample are listed, as sequenced in a study of shared clonotypes between healthy human individuals. Sequenced by immunoSEQ multiplex PCR; TCRdb stores in-frame clones only, minus some. The table lists 550,000 to 800,000 clones, 90% of them singletons. The sequenced sample was memory CD8+ T cells from PBMCs. This sample's subset: CD45RO+ cells pooled with CCR7-negative TemRA cells. These receptors originate from a man between 18 and 35 years old in good health. Some clones in this sample may be carry-over from other donors' samples.

V usage is TRBV23-1 and J usage is TRBJ2-7; 11 bases agree with TRBD1. TRBV23-1 is filed as an ORF, its function uncertain. The CDR3 is 13 amino acids. DNA of the CDR3: TGCGCAAGAACCGGACAGGGGGCGAAAGAGCAGTACTTC. Its translation is CARTGQGAKEQYF.

This sequence joins TRBV6-6 and TRBJ1-1; no firm D call. CDR3 length: 13 residues. Germline V lookup: CDR1 MNHNY, CDR2 SVGAGI (reference sequence). V was trimmed by 6 bases and J by 6 bases, leaving 14 bases between them. The CDR3 is CASSPREDPEAFF. The CDR3 region has the DNA TGTGCCAGCAGCCCGCGGGAGGACCCTGAAGCTTTCTTT.

V gene TRBV6-5 combines with J gene TRBJ2-1; D remains ambiguous. In germline, CDR1 is MNHEY, CDR2 SVGAGI. Trimming pared 8 bases from V and 3 bases from J, leaving 11 bases between. This CDR3 spans 13 amino acids. In DNA, the CDR3 is TGTGCCAGCGGAGCGCCAGTCTACAATGAGCAGTTCTTC. Translated, it gives CASGAPVYNEQFF.

The rearrangement joins TRBV2 to TRBJ2-3, with D possibly TRBD2 on 5 matching bases. V was pared by 6 bases and J by 2 bases, with 9 bases between. This CDR3 comprises 13 residues. Germline CDR1 is SNHLY and CDR2 is FYNNEI. CDR3 DNA sequence: TGTGCCAGCAGCGGGGTTTTCACAGATACGCAGTATTTT. As protein: CASSGVFTDTQYF.

The chain has TRBV4-2 and TRBJ2-1; 12 nucleotides agree with TRBD2. V gave up 4 bases and J gave up 1 base; unmatched junction bases: 11. The CDR3 totals 19 residues. Germline V lookup: CDR1 LGHNA, CDR2 YNFKEQ. CDR3 sequence (DNA): TGTGCCAGCAGCCCAGGACTAGCGGGACGAAGTAGGTCCTACAATGAGCAGTTCTTC. Translation: CASSPGLAGRSRSYNEQFF.

The rearrangement uses TRBV9 and TRBJ1-4, with a tentative D call TRBD1 (5 bases). Per germline, CDR1 SGDLS and CDR2 YYNGEE. V dropped 2 bases and J dropped 6 bases, with 14 bases sitting between them. CDR3 size: 15 residues. This CDR3 is CASSVEDRDDEKLFF. The CDR3 DNA reads TGTGCCAGCAGCGTTGAAGACAGAGACGATGAAAAACTGTTTTTT.

The rearrangement links TRBV6-5 to TRBJ2-7; D unclear. The CDR3 totals 12 residues. Trimming stripped 6 bases from V and 3 bases from J, with 9 bases between. CDR1 MNHEY and CDR2 SVGAGI come from the germline V gene. The CDR3 region is CASSLTGYEQYF. The CDR3 DNA reads as TGTGCCAGCAGCCTAACGGGCTACGAGCAGTACTTC.

The genes are TRBV14 and TRBJ1-1; 7 bases match TRBD1. Unmatched junction bases numbered 5, after V lost 4 bases and J lost 6 bases. Germline lookup yields CDR1 SGHDN and CDR2 FVKESK. This CDR3 has 13 amino acids. CDR3 sequence reads: CASSPGQLSEAFF. The CDR3 bases are TGTGCCAGCAGCCCGGGACAGCTATCTGAAGCTTTCTTT. The full variable domain, rest sourced from reference TRBV14 and TRBJ1-1, is EAGVTQFPSHSVIEKGQTVTLRCDPISGHDNLYWYRRVMGKEIKFLLHFVKESKQDESGMPNNRFLAERTGGTYSTLKVQPAELEDSGVYFCASSPGQLSEAFFGQGTRLTVV.

This clone was detected only once. The rearrangement joins TRBV28 to TRBJ1-2, with D possibly being TRBD1 (5 bases). Trimming stripped 3 bases from V and 4 bases from J, with 18 bases between. In germline, CDR1 is MDHEN, CDR2 SYDVKM. The CDR3 contains 16 residues. The CDR3 sequence is CASSFRAGREGYGYTF. DNA of the CDR3: TGTGCCAGCAGTTTTCGCGCGGGCAGGGAGGGCTATGGCTACACCTTC.

This clone was detected only a few times. The J gene is TRBJ1-1, the V gene TRBV11-2; D remains unclear. Trimming pared 3 bases from V and 5 bases from J, leaving 4 bases between. Germline CDR1 reads SGHAT; CDR2 reads FQNNGV. The CDR3 totals 11 residues. The CDR3 DNA sequence: TGTGCCAGCAGCTTTGCGACTGAAGCTTTCTTT. It translates to CASSFATEAFF.

The rearrangement joins TRBV13 to TRBJ1-3; D gene ambiguous. Trimming left V 5 bases short and J 0 bases short, with 11 bases between. The germline CDR1 and CDR2 sequences are PRHDT and FYEKMQ (reference sequence). This CDR3 is 15 amino acids long. The CDR3 nucleotides are TGTGCCAGCAGCCAGCACCGGAGCTCTGGAAACACCATATATTTT. It translates to CASSQHRSSGNTIYF.

This sequence joins TRBV7-8 and TRBJ1-4; D unresolved. CDR3 length: 15 residues. Trimming cost V 1 base and J 7 bases, with 13 bases left between them. Germline loops: CDR1 SGHVS, CDR2 FQNEAQ. This chain's CDR3 is CASSLGPETPEKLFF. The CDR3 coding sequence is TGTGCCAGCAGCTTAGGGCCAGAAACCCCTGAAAAACTGTTTTTT.

This rearrangement joins TRBV9 to TRBJ2-1; tentatively, D is TRBD2 (6 bases). V dropped 3 bases and J dropped 4 bases, with 17 bases sitting between them. CDR1 and CDR2 from the germline V gene are SGDLS and YYNGEE. CDR3 size: 16 residues. The CDR3 loop reads CASSDNEGLEYNEQFF. The DNA of the CDR3 is TGTGCCAGCAGCGATAACGAGGGACTGGAGTACAATGAGCAGTTCTTC.

The rearrangement joins TRBV15 to TRBJ1-5; D might be TRBD1 (6 bases). The ends were cut back, 6 bases at V and 4 bases at J, with 13 bases in the middle. The germline V gene has CDR1 LNHNV and CDR2 YYDKDF (reference sequence). This CDR3 has 14 amino acids. Written as DNA, the CDR3 is TGTGCCACCAGTACACAGGGAGGTAATCAGCCCCAGCATTTT. This codes for CATSTQGGNQPQHF.

V gene TRBV5-1 combines with J gene TRBJ2-7; D unclear. The CDR3 is 15 amino acids. Trimming took off 2 bases at V and 0 bases at J, with 12 bases between the two ends. Germline CDR1 reads SGHRS; CDR2 reads YFSETQ. CDR3 sequence reads: CASSFGSDSSYEQYF. As DNA, the CDR3 is TGCGCCAGCAGCTTCGGGTCGGATTCCTCCTACGAGCAGTACTTC.

Here the CDR3 reads CASSQGRATSGTSTDTQYF. The DNA of the CDR3 is TGTGCCAGCAGCCAGGGGCGGGCCACTAGCGGGACTAGCACAGATACGCAGTATTTT. The rearrangement uses TRBV7-2 and TRBJ2-3; 10 positions match TRBD2. CDR1 and CDR2 (germline): SGHTA, FQGNSA. The CDR3 length is 19 residues. With V trimmed by 5 bases and J by 0 bases, 14 bases remained unmatched.

The chain links TRBV2 to TRBJ1-4; D is uncertain. This CDR3 has 15 residues. The V end was cut by 6 bases, the J end by 0 bases, with 11 bases between. CDR1 and CDR2 from the germline V gene are SNHLY and FYNNEI. The chain's CDR3 is CASSASVATNEKLFF. The CDR3 DNA sequence: TGTGCCAGCAGCGCTTCAGTTGCAACTAATGAAAAACTGTTTTTT.

This clone came up once. The chain joins TRBV11-3 to TRBJ2-1; 7 nucleotides agree with TRBD1. V lost 0 bases and J lost 4; bases outside the gene matches: 3. Per germline, CDR1 SGHNT and CDR2 YENEEA. This CDR3 is 15 amino acids long. The CDR3 coding sequence is TGTGCCAGCAGCTTAGAGAGGGGGCTGTACAATGAGCAGTTCTTC. Its protein product is CASSLERGLYNEQFF.

The chain combines TRBV28 with TRBJ2-1; perhaps TRBD2 as D (7 bases). This CDR3 contains 16 residues. The V and J ends lost 4 bases and 10 bases respectively, with 23 bases between them. CDR1 and CDR2 from the germline V gene are MDHEN and SYDVKM. The CDR3 spells CASSSLASGGYSEQFF. The CDR3 coding sequence is TGTGCCAGCAGTTCCCTCGCTTCGGGGGGCTACAGCGAGCAGTTCTTC.

The rearrangement joins TRBV27 to TRBJ2-5, with 8 bases aligning to TRBD2. Germline loops: CDR1 MNHEY, CDR2 SMNVEV (reference sequence). The CDR3 spans 14 residues. V lost 5 bases, J lost 5 bases, and 7 bases stayed unmatched. DNA for the CDR3: TGTGCCAGCAGTCCCGGACTAGCAACGGAGACCCAGTACTTC. Translation: CASSPGLATETQYF.